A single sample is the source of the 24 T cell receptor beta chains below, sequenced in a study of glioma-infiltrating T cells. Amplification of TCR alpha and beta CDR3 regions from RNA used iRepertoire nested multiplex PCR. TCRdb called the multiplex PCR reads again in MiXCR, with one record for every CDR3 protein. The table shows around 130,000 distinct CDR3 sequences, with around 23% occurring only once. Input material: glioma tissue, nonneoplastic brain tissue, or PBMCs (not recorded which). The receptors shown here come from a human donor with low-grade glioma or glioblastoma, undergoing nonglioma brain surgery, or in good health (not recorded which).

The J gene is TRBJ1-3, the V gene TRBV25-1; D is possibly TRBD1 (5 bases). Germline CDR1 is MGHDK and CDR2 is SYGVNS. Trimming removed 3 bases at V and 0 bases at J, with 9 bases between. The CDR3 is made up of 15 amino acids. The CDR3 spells CASSDLGASGNTIYF. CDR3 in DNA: TGTGCCAGCAGTGATTTAGGGGCCTCTGGAAACACCATATATTTT.

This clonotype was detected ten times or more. In DNA form, the CDR3 reads TGTGCCAGCAGTTATGCGGGGGGCTCCTACAATGAGCAGTTCTTC. Translating it yields CASSYAGGSYNEQFF. The V gene is TRBV6-1, the J gene TRBJ2-1; 8 positions match TRBD2. The CDR3 length is 15 residues. CDR1 is MNHNS and CDR2 is SASEGT in the germline V gene. V shed 5 bases and J 0 bases; nucleotides not matched to a gene: 3.

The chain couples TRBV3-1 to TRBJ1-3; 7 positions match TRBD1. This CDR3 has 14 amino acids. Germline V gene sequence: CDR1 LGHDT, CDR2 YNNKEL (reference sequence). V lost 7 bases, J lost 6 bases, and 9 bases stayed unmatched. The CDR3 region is CASTQGGRENTIYF. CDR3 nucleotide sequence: TGTGCCAGCACCCAGGGGGGTAGAGAAAACACCATATATTTT.

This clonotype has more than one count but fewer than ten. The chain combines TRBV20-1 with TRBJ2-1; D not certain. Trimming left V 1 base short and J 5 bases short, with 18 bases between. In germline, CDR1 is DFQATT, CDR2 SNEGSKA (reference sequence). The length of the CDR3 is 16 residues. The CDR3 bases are TGCAGTGCTAGAGTTCCAGGCCGTACAATTAACAATGAGCAGTTCTTC. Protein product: CSARVPGRTINNEQFF.

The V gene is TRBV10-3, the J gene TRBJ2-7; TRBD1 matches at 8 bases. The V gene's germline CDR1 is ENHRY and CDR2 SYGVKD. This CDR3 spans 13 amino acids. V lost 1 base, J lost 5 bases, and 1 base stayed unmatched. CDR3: CAISEWTGNEQYV. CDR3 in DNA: TGTGCCATCAGTGAGTGGACAGGGAACGAGCAGTACGTC.

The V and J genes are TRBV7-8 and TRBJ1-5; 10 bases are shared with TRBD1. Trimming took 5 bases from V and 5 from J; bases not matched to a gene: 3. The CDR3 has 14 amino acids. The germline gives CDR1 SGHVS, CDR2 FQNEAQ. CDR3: CASSHGTGDQPQHF. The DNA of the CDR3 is TGTGCCAGCAGCCACGGGACAGGGGATCAGCCCCAGCATTTT.

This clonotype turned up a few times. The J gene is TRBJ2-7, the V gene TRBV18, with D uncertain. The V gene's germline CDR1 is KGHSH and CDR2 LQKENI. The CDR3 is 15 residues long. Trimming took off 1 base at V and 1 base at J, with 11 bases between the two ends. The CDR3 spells CASSPLGDISYEQYV. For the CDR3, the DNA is TGTGCCAGCTCACCACTCGGAGACATTTCCTACGAGCAGTACGTC.

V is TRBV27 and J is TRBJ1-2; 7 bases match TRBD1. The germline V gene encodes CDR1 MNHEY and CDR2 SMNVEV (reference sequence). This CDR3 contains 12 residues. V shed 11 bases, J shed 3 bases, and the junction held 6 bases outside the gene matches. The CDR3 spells CAHPRGHYGYTF. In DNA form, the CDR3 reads TGTGCCCACCCAAGGGGGCACTATGGCTACACCTTC.

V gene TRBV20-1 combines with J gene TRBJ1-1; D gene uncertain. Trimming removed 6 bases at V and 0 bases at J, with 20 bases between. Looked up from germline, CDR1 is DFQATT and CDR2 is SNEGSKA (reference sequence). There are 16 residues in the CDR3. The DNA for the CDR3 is TGCAGTGCCGGAGACCCCTTGGGCGGGATGAACACTGAAGCTTTCTTT. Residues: CSAGDPLGGMNTEAFF.

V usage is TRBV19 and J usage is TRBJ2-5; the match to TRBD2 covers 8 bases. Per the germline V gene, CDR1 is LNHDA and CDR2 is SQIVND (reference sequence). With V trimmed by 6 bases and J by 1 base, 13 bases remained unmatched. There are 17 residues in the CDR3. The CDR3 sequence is CASSLIAGRQVQETQYF. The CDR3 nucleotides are TGTGCCAGTAGCCTCATAGCGGGGCGCCAGGTCCAAGAGACCCAGTACTTC.

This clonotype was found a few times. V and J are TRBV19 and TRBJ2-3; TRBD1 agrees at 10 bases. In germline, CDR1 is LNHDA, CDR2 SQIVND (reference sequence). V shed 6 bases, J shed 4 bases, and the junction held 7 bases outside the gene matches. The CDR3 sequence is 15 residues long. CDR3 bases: TGTGCCAGTAGCCCCGACAGGGGGCCATCAGATACGCAGTATTTT. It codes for CASSPDRGPSDTQYF.

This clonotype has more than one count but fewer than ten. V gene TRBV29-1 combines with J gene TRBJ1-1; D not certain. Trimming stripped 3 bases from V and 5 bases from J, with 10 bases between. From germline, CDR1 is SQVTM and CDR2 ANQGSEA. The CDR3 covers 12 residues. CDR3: CSVDEESTEAFF. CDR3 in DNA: TGCAGCGTTGATGAGGAGAGTACTGAAGCTTTCTTT. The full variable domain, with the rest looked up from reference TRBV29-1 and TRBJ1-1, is SAVISQKPSRDICQRGTSLTIQCQVDSQVTMMFWYRQQPGQSLTLIATANQGSEATYESGFVIDKFPISRPNLTFSTLTVSNMSPEDSSIYLCSVDEESTEAFFGQGTRLTVV.

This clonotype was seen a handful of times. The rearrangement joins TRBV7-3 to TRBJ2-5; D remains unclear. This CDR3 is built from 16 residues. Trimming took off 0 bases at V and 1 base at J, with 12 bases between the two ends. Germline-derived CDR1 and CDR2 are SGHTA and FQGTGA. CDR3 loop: CASSLTLAMGQETQYF. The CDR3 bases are TGTGCCAGCAGCTTAACTCTTGCGATGGGCCAAGAGACCCAGTACTTC.

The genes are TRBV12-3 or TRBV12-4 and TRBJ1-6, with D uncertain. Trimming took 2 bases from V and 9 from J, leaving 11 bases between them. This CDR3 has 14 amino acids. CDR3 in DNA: TGTGCCAGCAGTTTACAGCAGGTTCTTTCACCCCTCCACTTT. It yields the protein CASSLQQVLSPLHF.

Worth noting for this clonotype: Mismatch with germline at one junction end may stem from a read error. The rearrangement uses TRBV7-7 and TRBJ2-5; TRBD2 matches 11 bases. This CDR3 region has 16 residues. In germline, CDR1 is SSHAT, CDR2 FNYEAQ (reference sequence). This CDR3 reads CASSLGASGGTETQYF. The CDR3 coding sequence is TGTGCTAGCAGCTTAGGGGCTAGCGGGGGGACAGAGACCCAGTACTTC.

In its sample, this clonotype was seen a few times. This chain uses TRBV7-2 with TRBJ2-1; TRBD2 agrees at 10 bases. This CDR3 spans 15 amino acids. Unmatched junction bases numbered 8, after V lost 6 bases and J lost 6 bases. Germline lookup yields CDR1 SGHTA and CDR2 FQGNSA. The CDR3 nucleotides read TGTGCCAGCAGATCCCCTAGCGGGGGTCCCAATGAGCAGTTCTTC. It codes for CASRSPSGGPNEQFF.

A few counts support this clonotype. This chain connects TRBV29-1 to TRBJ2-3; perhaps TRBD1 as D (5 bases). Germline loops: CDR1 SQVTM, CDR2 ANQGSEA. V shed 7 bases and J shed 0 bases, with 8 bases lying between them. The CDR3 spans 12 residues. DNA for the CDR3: TGCAGCGGGACACTCAGCACAGATACGCAGTATTTT. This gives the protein CSGTLSTDTQYF.

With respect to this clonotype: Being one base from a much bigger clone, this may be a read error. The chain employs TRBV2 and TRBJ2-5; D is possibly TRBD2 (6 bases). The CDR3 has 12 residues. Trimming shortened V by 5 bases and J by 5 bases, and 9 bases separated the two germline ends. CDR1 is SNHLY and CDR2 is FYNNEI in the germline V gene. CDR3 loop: CASSTSGETQYF. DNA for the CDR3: TGTGCCAGCAGTACCAGCGGGGAGACCCAGTACTTC. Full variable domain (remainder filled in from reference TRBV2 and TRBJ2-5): EPEVTQTPSHQVTQMGQEVILRCVPISNHLYFYWYRQILGQKVEFLVSFYNNEISEKSEIFDDQFSVERPDGSNFTLKIRSTKLEDSAMYFCASSTSGETQYFGPGTRLLVL.

The CDR3 loop reads CASGSTDTQYF. The CDR3 nucleotides read TGTGCCAGCGGGAGCACAGATACGCAGTATTTT. The chain links TRBV7-9 to TRBJ2-3; the D is unclear. This CDR3 region has 11 residues. Trimming took 8 bases from V and 0 from J, leaving 3 bases between them. Germline V gives CDR1 SEHNR, CDR2 FQNEAQ (reference sequence).

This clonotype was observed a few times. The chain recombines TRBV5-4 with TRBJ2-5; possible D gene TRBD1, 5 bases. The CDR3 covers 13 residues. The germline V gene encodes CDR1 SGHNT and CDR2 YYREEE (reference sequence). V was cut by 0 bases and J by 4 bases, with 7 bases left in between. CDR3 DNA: TGTGCCAGCAGCTTGGCGCAGGGAGAGACCCAGTACTTC. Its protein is CASSLAQGETQYF.

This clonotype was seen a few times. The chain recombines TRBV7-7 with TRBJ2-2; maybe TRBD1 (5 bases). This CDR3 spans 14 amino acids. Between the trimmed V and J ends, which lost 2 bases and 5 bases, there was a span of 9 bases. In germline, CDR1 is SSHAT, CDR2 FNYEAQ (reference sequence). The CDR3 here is CASSLRAGTGELFF. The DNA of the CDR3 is TGTGCCAGCAGCTTACGAGCAGGGACCGGGGAGCTGTTTTTT.

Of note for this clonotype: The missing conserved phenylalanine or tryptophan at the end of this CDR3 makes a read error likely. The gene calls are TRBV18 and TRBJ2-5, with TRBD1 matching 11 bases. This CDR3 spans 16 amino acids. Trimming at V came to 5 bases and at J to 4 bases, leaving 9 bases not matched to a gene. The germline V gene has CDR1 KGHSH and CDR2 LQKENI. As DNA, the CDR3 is TGTGCCAGCTCAGTCACCGGGACAGGGGGAAGAGAGACCCAGTACCTC. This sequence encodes CASSVTGTGGRETQYL.

This CDR3 reads CASSLESHVGQGNNEQFF. In DNA, the CDR3 is TGCGCCAGCAGCTTGGAGAGTCACGTCGGACAGGGGAATAATGAGCAGTTCTTC. The genes are TRBV5-1 and TRBJ2-1; 9 positions match TRBD1. The CDR3 is 18 residues long. The ends lost 0 bases at V and 7 bases at J; junction bases unmatched: 14. The germline V gene has CDR1 SGHRS and CDR2 YFSETQ. Full variable domain (outside the CDR3, taken from reference TRBV5-1 and TRBJ2-1): KAGVTQTPRYLIKTRGQQVTLSCSPISGHRSVSWYQQTPGQGLQFLFEYFSETQRNKGNFPGRFSGRQFSNSRSEMNVSTLELGDSALYLCASSLESHVGQGNNEQFFGPGTRLTVL.

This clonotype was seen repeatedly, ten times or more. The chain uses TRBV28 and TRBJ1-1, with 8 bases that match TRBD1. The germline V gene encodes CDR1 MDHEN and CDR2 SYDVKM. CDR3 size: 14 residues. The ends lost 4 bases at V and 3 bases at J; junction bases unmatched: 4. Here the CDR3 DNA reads TGTGCCAGCAGTTCAGGGGGCTCGGACACTGAAGCTTTCTTT. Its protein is CASSSGGSDTEAFF.